The 14 T cell receptor beta chains listed next were all sequenced from one sample in a study of T cell responses to AZD1222 COVID-19 vaccine. Generated by immunoSEQ multiplex PCR, the TCRdb table keeps only in-frame clones and is missing some. The table lists approximately 150,000 clones, about 91% of them singletons, with less than 4.5% in the top ten. The sample here was peripheral blood, taken on day 0 of MenACWY control vaccination. These receptors all stem from an adult in good health.

This chain links TRBV4-3 with TRBJ2-7; no definite D call. The CDR3 sequence is 15 residues long. V was pared by 1 base and J by 0 bases, with 10 bases between. Germline V lookup: CDR1 LGHNA, CDR2 YSLEER. For the CDR3, the DNA is TGCGCCAGCAGCCAAGGACGGGTAAGCTCCTACGAGCAGTACTTC. It codes for CASSQGRVSSYEQYF.

The chain uses TRBV28 and TRBJ1-2; 12 nucleotides match TRBD1. CDR1 and CDR2 (germline): MDHEN, SYDVKM. The CDR3 has 14 residues. The junction had 5 bases not matched to a gene; V was cut back by 5 bases and J by 7 bases. The CDR3 DNA reads TGTGCCAGCAGTCCGGGACAGGGGGCGCTTGGCTACACCTTC. It codes for CASSPGQGALGYTF.

This clone was counted between two and nine times. The gene calls are TRBV23-1 and TRBJ2-6, with D possibly matching TRBD2 (5 bases). TRBV23-1 is an ORF, with its function uncertain. V was pared by 6 bases and J by 4 bases, with 13 bases between. The CDR3 covers 15 residues. The CDR3 is CASSLPGVGANVLTF. The CDR3 coding sequence is TGCGCCAGCAGCCTCCCCGGGGTCGGGGCCAACGTCCTGACTTTC.

The gene calls are TRBV5-4 and TRBJ2-5; D is unresolved. Germline V lookup: CDR1 SGHNT, CDR2 YYREEE (reference sequence). The CDR3 has 15 amino acids. The V end lost 1 base, the J end lost 2 bases, and 12 bases lay between the germline ends. The CDR3 bases are TGTGCCAGCAGCTTGATAGGACGCAAGCAAGAGACCCAGTACTTC. This gives the protein CASSLIGRKQETQYF.

The chain joins TRBV7-2 to TRBJ2-6, with D perhaps TRBD1 (5 bases). The germline V gene encodes CDR1 SGHTA and CDR2 FQGNSA. The ends were cut back, 6 bases at V and 1 base at J, with 7 bases in the middle. CDR3 length: 14 amino acids. CDR3 coding DNA: TGTGCCAGCAGGTCAGGGTCTGGGGCCAACGTCCTGACTTTC. Translating gives CASRSGSGANVLTF.

The chain uses TRBV28 and TRBJ2-3; D is perhaps TRBD1 or TRBD2 (6 bases each). The V and J ends lost 4 bases and 0 bases respectively, with 14 bases between them. The CDR3 extends over 16 amino acids. Germline V CDR1 and CDR2: MDHEN, SYDVKM. The CDR3 DNA reads TGTGCCAGCAGTTCCAGATGGAGGGGGAGCACAGATACGCAGTATTTT. Protein sequence: CASSSRWRGSTDTQYF.

The CDR3 is CASSMHRDRSHLGYTF. The DNA of the CDR3 is TGTGCCAGCAGCATGCACCGGGACCGCAGCCACCTTGGCTACACCTTC. The chain links TRBV5-8 to TRBJ1-2, with D perhaps matching TRBD1 (5 bases). The CDR3 totals 16 residues. Per the germline V gene, CDR1 is SGHTS and CDR2 is YDEGEE. Trimming took 4 bases from V and 7 from J, leaving 23 bases between them.

The chain links TRBV29-1 to TRBJ2-3, with D possibly being TRBD1 or TRBD2 (5 bases each). Germline CDR1 and CDR2: SQVTM and ANQGSEA. V dropped 5 bases and J dropped 4 bases, with 13 bases sitting between them. This CDR3 comprises 13 residues. CDR3 loop: CSVSGTAADTQYF. The CDR3 coding sequence is TGCAGCGTTTCCGGGACCGCGGCAGATACGCAGTATTTT.

The genes are TRBV19 and TRBJ1-4; D is undetermined. The V gene's germline CDR1 is LNHDA and CDR2 SQIVND (reference sequence). This CDR3 has 14 residues. Trimming shortened V by 5 bases and J by 7 bases, and 14 bases separated the two germline ends. CDR3 coding DNA: TGTGCCAGTAGTGTTTTGCGACGGGGTGAAAAACTGTTTTTT. Its translation: CASSVLRRGEKLFF.

V gene TRBV5-5 combines with J gene TRBJ2-1, with TRBD2 as a possible D gene (6 bases). This CDR3 spans 16 amino acids. Germline assignment: CDR1 SGHKS and CDR2 YYEKEE (reference sequence). Trimming pared 3 bases from V and 8 bases from J, leaving 21 bases between. CDR3 protein: CASSSPGREVYDEQFF. The CDR3 DNA reads as TGTGCCAGCAGCTCACCCGGGCGGGAAGTTTACGATGAGCAGTTCTTC.

V usage is TRBV30 and J usage is TRBJ1-1, with 12 nucleotides matching TRBD1. The trim removed 0 bases at V and 0 bases at J, leaving 5 bases unmatched. The CDR3 consists of 17 residues. Germline values: CDR1 GTSNPN, CDR2 SVGIG (reference sequence). This CDR3 is CAWSVDGTGGMNTEAFF. The CDR3 DNA follows: TGTGCCTGGAGTGTAGACGGGACAGGGGGCATGAACACTGAAGCTTTCTTT.

The chain uses TRBV30 and TRBJ1-1; D is possibly TRBD1 (6 bases). Per the germline V gene, CDR1 is GTSNPN and CDR2 is SVGIG (reference sequence). The CDR3 totals 14 residues. With 0 bases removed from V and 10 bases from J, the gap between germline ends came to 18 bases. The CDR3 nucleotides are TGTGCCTGGAGTGTACTGGGGGCGGGATATGGAGCTTTCTTT. Residues: CAWSVLGAGYGAFF. Full variable domain (missing parts from reference TRBV30 and TRBJ1-1): SQTIHQWPATLVQPVGSPLSLECTVEGTSNPNLYWYRQAAGRGLQLLFYSVGIGQISSEVPQNLSASRPQDRQFILSSKKLLLSDSGFYLCAWSVLGAGYGAFFGQGTRLTVV.

The chain employs TRBV6-1 and TRBJ1-3, with D unclear. Germline V gives CDR1 MNHNS, CDR2 SASEGT. The V gene lost 1 base and the J gene lost 4 bases, with 8 bases spanning the gap. This CDR3 comprises 14 residues. The CDR3 bases are TGTGCCAGCAGTGAAGGACTACCCGGAAACACCATATATTTT. As protein: CASSEGLPGNTIYF.

V gene TRBV18 combines with J gene TRBJ2-3; 8 bases match TRBD2. The CDR3 extends over 19 amino acids. Germline CDR1 reads KGHSH; CDR2 reads LQKENI. With V trimmed by 3 bases and J by 4 bases, 18 bases remained unmatched. This CDR3 reads CASSPLRASGLSGADTQYF. In DNA form, the CDR3 reads TGTGCCAGCTCACCGCTGCGGGCTAGCGGGTTGTCGGGGGCAGATACGCAGTATTTT.